This T cell receptor beta chain came from a study of cytomegalovirus exposure and HLA in healthy donors. Comment on this clone: Its antigen is as yet unknown.

It was with 60 Vbeta and 13 Jbeta primers that the PCR ran. Sequencing was performed with immunoSEQ multiplex PCR; in TCRdb, only in-frame clones are kept and a portion is missing. The sample lists 100,000 to 150,000 clones, over 60% occurring once. Overall study results and limits: Confirmation in vitro established that a few CMV-associated chains were specific for CMV antigens. Exclusion as indistinguishable affected some V segments, including TRBV6-2 and TRBV6-3. It was assumed in the presence/absence analyses that sequencing depth was roughly uniform across donors. The study designated over 150 TCR beta chains cytomegalovirus-associated.

The CDR3 covers 15 residues. From germline, CDR1 is SGHVS and CDR2 FNYEAQ. Deletions cut 2 bases from V and 6 bases from J, with 16 bases between. Sequencing was carried out using PBMCs. The TCR originated in a human donor in good health. This rearrangement joins TRBV7-6 to TRBJ2-5, with D possibly matching TRBD1 (6 bases). The CDR3 coding sequence is TGTGCCAGCAGCTTATACCCAGACGGGACACAGACCCAGTACTTC. It codes for CASSLYPDGTQTQYF.